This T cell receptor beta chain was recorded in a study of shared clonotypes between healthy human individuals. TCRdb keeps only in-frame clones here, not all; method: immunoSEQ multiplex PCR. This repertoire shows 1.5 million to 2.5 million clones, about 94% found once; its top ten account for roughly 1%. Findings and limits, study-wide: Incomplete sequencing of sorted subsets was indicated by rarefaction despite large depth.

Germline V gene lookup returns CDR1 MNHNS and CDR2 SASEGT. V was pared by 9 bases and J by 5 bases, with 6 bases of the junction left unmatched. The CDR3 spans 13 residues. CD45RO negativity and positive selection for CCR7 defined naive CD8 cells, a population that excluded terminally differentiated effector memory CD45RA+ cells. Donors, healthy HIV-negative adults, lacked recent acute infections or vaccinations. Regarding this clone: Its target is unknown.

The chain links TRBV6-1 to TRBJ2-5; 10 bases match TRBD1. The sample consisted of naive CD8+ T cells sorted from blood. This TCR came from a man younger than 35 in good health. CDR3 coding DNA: TGTGCCAGTTCGACAGGGGGCTCGGAGACCCAGTACTTC. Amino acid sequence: CASSTGGSETQYF.